Each of the 8 T cell receptor beta chains below was sequenced from the same sample in a study of T cells in Graves' hyperthyroidism and ophthalmopathy. From RNA transcripts, TCR beta CDR3 regions were amplified. The TCR CDR3 first-round RT-PCR relied on the HTBI primer set. TCRdb re-called the multiplex PCR reads through MiXCR, storing one row per CDR3 protein. The sample records 250,000 to 400,000 distinct CDR3 sequences, around 13% being singletons. Sequenced sample: blood. These receptors were obtained from a woman aged 40 to 49 with Graves' ophthalmopathy.

This clonotype was detected many times. The CDR3 is CASSPIYRLETQYF. The CDR3, as DNA: TGTGCCAGCAGCCCAATCTACAGGTTAGAGACCCAGTACTTC. The chain uses TRBV11-2 and TRBJ2-5; D perhaps matches TRBD1 (5 bases). This CDR3 is 14 amino acids long. Per germline, CDR1 SGHAT and CDR2 FQNNGV. Trimming cost V 5 bases and J 4 bases, with 14 bases left between them.

The rearrangement uses TRBV6-2 or TRBV6-3 and TRBJ1-2; tentatively, D is TRBD1 (5 bases). The germline V gene encodes CDR1 MNHEY and CDR2 SVGEGT. The CDR3 loop spans 16 amino acids. V lost 8 bases and J 4 bases, leaving 23 bases between the germline ends. CDR3 DNA sequence: TGTGCCAGCGGGACCTCGGCGGGCGCCGCTAGCTATGGCTACACCTTC. As protein: CASGTSAGAASYGYTF.

This clonotype showed up many times. The rearrangement joins TRBV11-2 to TRBJ1-1; 7 bases line up with TRBD1. This CDR3 comprises 18 residues. Germline V gene lookup returns CDR1 SGHAT and CDR2 FQNNGV. V was pared by 10 bases and J by 0 bases, with 20 bases of the junction left unmatched. CDR3 DNA: TGTGCCATCGGGCGACAGGGCCACTCTGGGTCGATGAACACTGAAGCTTTCTTT. It specifies CAIGRQGHSGSMNTEAFF.

This clonotype was found many times. The chain uses TRBV12-3 or TRBV12-4 and TRBJ1-5; weak D call: TRBD1 (5 bases). V lost 6 bases, J lost 2 bases, and 14 bases lay in between. The CDR3 is 15 amino acids. This chain's CDR3 is CASRLGGNGNQPQHF. Written as DNA, the CDR3 is TGTGCCAGCAGACTCGGGGGTAACGGCAATCAGCCCCAGCATTTT.

This clonotype appeared many times. The V and J genes are TRBV6-1 and TRBJ2-7, with 7 bases matching TRBD1. Trimming at V came to 6 bases and at J to 1 base, leaving 6 bases not matched to a gene. The CDR3 is 14 residues long. The V gene's germline CDR1 is MNHNS and CDR2 SASEGT. The CDR3 DNA follows: TGTGCCAGCAGCGGATTGACAGGGTCCTACGAGCAGTACTTC. Protein: CASSGLTGSYEQYF.

The chain carries TRBV5-6 and TRBJ2-7, with 9 bases matching TRBD2. This CDR3 comprises 14 residues. In germline, CDR1 is SGHDT, CDR2 YYEEEE. The junction had 6 bases not matched to a gene; V was cut back by 3 bases and J by 5 bases. The DNA for the CDR3 is TGTGCCAGCAGCTCGGGACTAGCCGACCACGAGCAGTACTTC. It yields the protein CASSSGLADHEQYF.

Points on this clonotype: A much bigger clone sits one base away, suggesting this may be a read error. No conserved phenylalanine or tryptophan ends this CDR3, so it is likely a read error. The chain uses TRBV6-1 and TRBJ1-1, with 7 nucleotides matching TRBD1. The CDR3 is made up of 14 amino acids. CDR1 is MNHNS and CDR2 is SASEGT in the germline V gene. V shed 6 bases, J shed 5 bases, and the junction held 9 bases outside the gene matches. CDR3 sequence: CASSHRGGDTEAFL. For the CDR3, the DNA is TGTGCCAGCAGCCACAGGGGAGGGGATACTGAAGCTTTCCTT.

Many counts were recorded for this clonotype. The chain couples TRBV5-1 to TRBJ1-2; D remains ambiguous. V dropped 0 bases and J dropped 1 base, with 13 bases sitting between them. Germline CDR1 and CDR2: SGHRS and YFSETQ. This CDR3 is built from 16 residues. The CDR3: CASSLVQLSINYGYTF. In DNA, the CDR3 is TGCGCCAGCAGCTTGGTCCAGCTGTCAATTAACTATGGCTACACCTTC. The full variable domain, rest sourced from reference TRBV5-1 and TRBJ1-2, is KAGVTQTPRYLIKTRGQQVTLSCSPISGHRSVSWYQQTPGQGLQFLFEYFSETQRNKGNFPGRFSGRQFSNSRSEMNVSTLELGDSALYLCASSLVQLSINYGYTFGSGTRLTVV.